The 16 T cell receptor beta chains below all came from one sample that was sequenced in a study of cytomegalovirus exposure and HLA in healthy donors. Researchers ran the PCR with 60 Vbeta and 13 Jbeta primers. Produced via immunoSEQ multiplex PCR; TCRdb's table is partial and in-frame only. The table records about 130,000 clones, 65% to 70% of them present only once. Specimen: PBMCs. Receptors originate from a human donor in good health.

The chain uses TRBV7-3 and TRBJ2-5; perhaps TRBD2 as D (6 bases). The CDR3 has 15 residues. CDR1 is SGHTA and CDR2 is FQGTGA in the germline V gene. V was trimmed by 3 bases and J by 4 bases, leaving 15 bases between them. CDR3: CASSFFEGRRETQYF. CDR3 DNA sequence: TGTGCCAGCAGCTTTTTTGAGGGGAGGAGAGAGACCCAGTACTTC.

This CDR3 is CASSLYGTETNEQFF. The CDR3 region has the DNA TGCGCCAGCAGCTTGTATGGGACAGAAACCAATGAGCAGTTCTTC. The rearrangement joins TRBV5-1 to TRBJ2-1; 7 positions agree with TRBD1. Germline loops: CDR1 SGHRS, CDR2 YFSETQ. The CDR3 covers 15 residues. J lost 6 bases, V lost 1 base, and 7 bases had no gene match.

The chain recombines TRBV13 with TRBJ2-1; maybe TRBD1 (6 bases). This CDR3 has 14 residues. Germline values: CDR1 PRHDT, CDR2 FYEKMQ (reference sequence). V was pared by 5 bases and J by 6 bases, with 14 bases between. The CDR3 DNA sequence: TGTGCCAGCAGCACGGGACACCGGGCCAATGAGCAGTTCTTC. This translates into CASSTGHRANEQFF.

The chain uses TRBV5-4 and TRBJ2-1, with 14 bases fitting TRBD2. CDR1 is SGHNT and CDR2 is YYREEE in the germline V gene (reference sequence). The CDR3 extends over 16 amino acids. V shed 5 bases, J shed 5 bases, and the junction held 6 bases outside the gene matches. The CDR3, as DNA: TGTGCCAGCAGTCCAGCGACTAGCGGGAGGGACAATGAGCAGTTCTTC. Protein product: CASSPATSGRDNEQFF.

Details on this clone: As the CDR3 is not closed by the conserved phenylalanine or tryptophan, this likely results from a read error. The V gene is TRBV5-1, the J gene TRBJ1-2, with D unresolved. The CDR3 sequence is 15 residues long. Per germline, CDR1 SGHRS and CDR2 YFSETQ. The V end was cut by 0 bases, the J end by 0 bases, with 9 bases between. The CDR3 coding sequence is TGCGCCAGCAGCTTGGGCCAGGCGACTAACTATGGCTACACCGTC. It yields the protein CASSLGQATNYGYTV.

This chain connects TRBV5-1 to TRBJ2-2, with a possible D match to TRBD1 (6 bases). Trimming cost V 0 bases and J 5 bases, with 11 bases left between them. The CDR3 runs to 15 residues. In germline, CDR1 is SGHRS, CDR2 YFSETQ. The CDR3 DNA follows: TGCGCCAGCAGCTTGGCCACGACAGGAACCGGGGAGCTGTTTTTT. Its translation is CASSLATTGTGELFF.

J is TRBJ2-1 and V is TRBV12-2; the D segment call TRBD1 is taken from the table without a DNA check. TRBV12-2 is a recognized pseudogene. The CDR3 sequence is 13 residues long. The CDR3, as DNA: TGTGCAAGTCGCCCCCGGCCCAGGCATGAGCAGTTCTTC. Its protein product is CASRPRPRHEQFF.

This clone appeared a few times. This rearrangement joins TRBV6-1 to TRBJ2-5; 8 nucleotides align to TRBD1. Gene TRBJ2-7 matches the end of the DNA better, so the J call may be wrong. This CDR3 is 16 amino acids long. Germline V gene sequence: CDR1 MNHNS, CDR2 SASEGT. The CDR3 DNA is TGTGCCAGCAGTGGGGGGGACAGGCTGAAAAGCTACGAGCAGTACTTC. Amino acids: CASSGGDRLKSYEQYF.

The chain combines TRBV11-2 with TRBJ1-1; 7 nucleotides align to TRBD1. The CDR3 is made up of 16 amino acids. The J segment lost 1 base and the V segment lost 0 bases, leaving 5 bases of the junction unmatched. Germline values: CDR1 SGHAT, CDR2 FQNNGV. CDR3 bases: TGTGCCAGCAGCTTAGAACAGGGGATCCGGAACACTGAAGCTTTCTTT. It yields the protein CASSLEQGIRNTEAFF. Complete variable domain (other parts from reference TRBV11-2 and TRBJ1-1): EAGVAQSPRYKIIEKRQSVAFWCNPISGHATLYWYQQILGQGPKLLIQFQNNGVVDDSQLPKDRFSAERLKGVDSTLKIQPAKLEDSAVYLCASSLEQGIRNTEAFFGQGTRLTVV.

In regard to this clone: This is likely a read error, given that the CDR3 carries no conserved phenylalanine or tryptophan at its end. The chain has TRBV5-1 and TRBJ2-2; D not resolved. The CDR3 totals 13 residues. The germline V and J ends were trimmed by 0 bases and 6 bases, with 6 bases remaining between them. CDR1 is SGHRS and CDR2 is YFSETQ in the germline V gene. The CDR3 nucleotides are TGCGCCAGCAGCTTGGGCCAGGCCGGGGAGCTGTTTTTG. Its translation: CASSLGQAGELFL.

V and J are TRBV7-9 and TRBJ2-1; no reliable D call. Germline V gene data show CDR1 as SEHNR and CDR2 as FQNEAQ (reference sequence). The CDR3 has 11 residues. The V end lost 5 bases, the J end lost 4 bases, and 3 bases lay between the germline ends. The CDR3, as DNA: TGTGCCAGCAGCCCATACAATGAGCAGTTCTTC. Amino acid sequence: CASSPYNEQFF.

This clone was detected only a few times. The V and J genes are TRBV19 and TRBJ2-7; maybe TRBD1 (6 bases). Trimming shortened V by 5 bases and J by 3 bases, and 17 bases separated the two germline ends. The CDR3 consists of 15 residues. Germline CDR1 is LNHDA and CDR2 is SQIVND (reference sequence). For the CDR3, the DNA is TGTGCCAGTAGTTTAGCAACCGGGACAATCTACGAGCAGTACTTC. Residues: CASSLATGTIYEQYF.

The chain employs TRBV11-3 and TRBJ2-6, with TRBD1 as a possible D gene (5 bases). Trimming took off 0 bases at V and 2 bases at J, with 14 bases between the two ends. Germline V gives CDR1 SGHNT, CDR2 YENEEA. The CDR3 runs to 18 residues. CDR3 sequence (DNA): TGTGCCAGCAGCTTAGAGGGCAGGGCCCCAACTGGGGCCAACGTCCTGACTTTC. Its protein is CASSLEGRAPTGANVLTF. Filled out from reference TRBV11-3 and TRBJ2-6, the complete variable domain reads EAGVVQSPRYKIIEKKQPVAFWCNPISGHNTLYWYLQNLGQGPELLIRYENEEAVDDSQLPKDRFSAERLKGVDSTLKIQPAELGDSAVYLCASSLEGRAPTGANVLTFGAGSRLTVL.

The chain uses TRBV28 and TRBJ2-7; D gene unclear. Germline V gene sequence: CDR1 MDHEN, CDR2 SYDVKM. Between the trimmed V and J ends, which lost 5 bases and 2 bases, there was a span of 13 bases. This CDR3 has 14 residues. CDR3 coding DNA: TGTGCCAGCAGTCCCCCAGTATTCCCCTACGAGCAGTACTTC. Protein product: CASSPPVFPYEQYF.

V and J are TRBV28 and TRBJ1-5, with D possibly TRBD1 on 6 matching bases. Germline lookup yields CDR1 MDHEN and CDR2 SYDVKM. Trimming shortened V by 3 bases and J by 2 bases, and 11 bases separated the two germline ends. The CDR3 extends over 15 amino acids. The CDR3 sequence: CASSLTGRGNQPQHF. DNA of the CDR3: TGTGCCAGCAGTTTGACAGGTCGGGGCAATCAGCCCCAGCATTTT.

The genes are TRBV13 and TRBJ2-3; TRBD2 aligns across 13 bases. This CDR3 spans 18 amino acids. The V segment lost 5 bases and the J segment 0 bases; nucleotides outside the gene matches: 8. Germline V gene lookup returns CDR1 PRHDT and CDR2 FYEKMQ (reference sequence). The CDR3: CASSAGLAGPSSTDTQYF. The DNA for the CDR3 is TGTGCCAGCAGCGCGGGACTAGCGGGACCCTCTAGCACAGATACGCAGTATTTT. Looking up the rest from reference TRBV13 and TRBJ2-3 gives the full variable domain: AAGVIQSPRHLIKEKRETATLKCYPIPRHDTVYWYQQGPGQDPQFLISFYEKMQSDKGSIPDRFSAQQFSDYHSELNMSSLELGDSALYFCASSAGLAGPSSTDTQYFGPGTRLTVL.